The clone carrying this T cell receptor (beta chain) was picked up many times. The antigen remains unidentified. Sequencing used immunoSEQ multiplex PCR; TCRdb keeps in-frame clones, though not all of them. The profile shows approximately 32,000 clones, roughly three quarters of them singletons. This entry belongs to a study of cytotoxic CD8 clonotypes in ibrutinib-treated CLL. The wider study: Patient counts were 11 relapsed/refractory, roughly 16 treatment-naive and about 18 IGHV unmutated. General study findings and limits: Higher circulating CD8+ T-cell counts strongly accompanied higher baseline clonality, above age-matched healthy donors. Treatment left the uncommon public clonotypes either contracted or stable in frequency.

V was trimmed by 1 base and J by 5 bases, leaving 8 bases between them. CDR1 and CDR2 from the germline V gene are MGHRA and YSYEKL. The CDR3 runs 14 residues. Genomic DNA in an amount of approximately 1.9 micrograms was extracted from cryopreserved PBMCs and used for the preparation of TCR beta libraries. This sample comprised PBMCs, obtained before ibrutinib treatment. This receptor was taken from a human donor with chronic lymphocytic leukemia. V gene TRBV4-1 combines with J gene TRBJ2-2; possible D gene TRBD2, 6 bases. CDR3 in amino acids: CASSQGTTTGELFF. DNA of the CDR3: TGCGCCAGCAGCCAAGGGACTACTACCGGGGAGCTGTTTTTT.